These 21 T cell receptor beta chains originate from one sample sequenced in a study of blood T cell repertoires in COVID-19. Generated by immunoSEQ multiplex PCR, the TCRdb table keeps only in-frame clones and is missing some. Here the sample spans about 190,000 clones, roughly four fifths being singletons. The sequenced sample was peripheral blood. Receptors were obtained from a middle-aged woman with acute or convalescent COVID-19.

The CDR3 coding sequence is TGCGCCAGCAGCCAAGATCAGGGGAACGGCTACACCTTC. Amino acid sequence: CASSQDQGNGYTF. The V and J genes are TRBV4-1 and TRBJ1-2, with a weak D call TRBD1 (6 bases). Trimming removed 0 bases at V and 8 bases at J, with 10 bases between. Germline V gives CDR1 MGHRA, CDR2 YSYEKL. The CDR3 contains 13 residues.

The chain employs TRBV6-5 and TRBJ1-1; possible D gene TRBD1, 6 bases. This CDR3 has 15 amino acids. Trimming shortened V by 7 bases and J by 0 bases, and 15 bases separated the two germline ends. Per the germline V gene, CDR1 is MNHEY and CDR2 is SVGAGI. CDR3 bases: TGTGCCAGCACCCAAGGGCAGGGGTTGAACACTGAAGCTTTCTTT. Its translation: CASTQGQGLNTEAFF.

DNA for the CDR3: TGCGCCAGCAGCTCGAGCAGGGATAATTCACCCCTCCACTTT. As protein: CASSSSRDNSPLHF. This chain connects TRBV5-1 to TRBJ1-6; the D gene is possibly TRBD1 (5 bases). The germline CDR1 and CDR2 sequences are SGHRS and YFSETQ. The CDR3 is 14 residues long. Between the trimmed V and J ends, which lost 3 bases and 5 bases, there was a span of 9 bases.

The CDR3 nucleotides read TGTGCCAGCAACAGGGAAGGAGGCACTGAAGCTTTCTTT. This encodes CASNREGGTEAFF. This chain joins TRBV2 and TRBJ1-1; TRBD1 is a possible D gene (6 bases). There are 13 residues in the CDR3. Trimming cost V 7 bases and J 4 bases, with 13 bases left between them. Per the germline V gene, CDR1 is SNHLY and CDR2 is FYNNEI.

The chain joins TRBV11-2 to TRBJ2-7; tentatively, D is TRBD2 (6 bases). The V end lost 11 bases, the J end lost 1 base, and 18 bases lay between the germline ends. Germline loops: CDR1 SGHAT, CDR2 FQNNGV. The CDR3 is 14 residues long. The CDR3 bases are TGTGCCTGTGGGGGGTTCGGGCGGTCCTACGAGCAGTACTTC. As protein: CACGGFGRSYEQYF.

The chain is built from TRBV5-1 and TRBJ2-6; D call uncertain. The germline gives CDR1 SGHRS, CDR2 YFSETQ. The length of the CDR3 is 15 residues. Trimming stripped 3 bases from V and 4 bases from J, with 11 bases between. DNA of the CDR3: TGCGCCAGCAGCTCCCCCACCGGGGGGGCCAACGTCCTGACTTTC. As protein: CASSSPTGGANVLTF.

V gene TRBV11-1 combines with J gene TRBJ1-1, with 9 bases matching TRBD1. V lost 3 bases and J lost 0; bases outside the gene matches: 2. Germline V gives CDR1 SGHAT, CDR2 FQDESV (reference sequence). The CDR3 is 15 amino acids. CDR3 amino acids: CASSFWTGVNTEAFF. The CDR3 DNA sequence: TGTGCCAGCAGCTTCTGGACAGGGGTGAACACTGAAGCTTTCTTT.

The CDR3 region has the DNA TGTGCCAGCAGTTACTCGATCGGGACAGATGAAGCTTTCTTT. It codes for CASSYSIGTDEAFF. The genes are TRBV6-5 and TRBJ1-1; 7 bases align to TRBD1. This CDR3 comprises 14 residues. Trimming at V came to 0 bases and at J to 7 bases, leaving 5 bases not matched to a gene. Germline V lookup: CDR1 MNHEY, CDR2 SVGAGI.

The chain carries TRBV3-1 (or the pseudogene TRBV3-2) and TRBJ1-1; D might be TRBD1 (5 bases). CDR1 and CDR2 (germline): LGHDT, YNNKEL (reference sequence). Trimming cost V 1 base and J 0 bases, with 12 bases left between them. This CDR3 region has 16 residues. CDR3 amino acids: CASSQVAGRVNTEAFF. The CDR3 bases are TGTGCCAGCAGCCAAGTTGCAGGGCGTGTGAACACTGAAGCTTTCTTT.

The rearrangement uses TRBV29-1 and TRBJ2-7; 9 bases agree with TRBD2. The CDR3 covers 13 residues. J lost 2 bases, V lost 6 bases, and 5 bases had no gene match. Germline V CDR1 and CDR2: SQVTM, ANQGSEA. CDR3 sequence (DNA): TGCAGCGTGGCTAGCGGGATTACCTACGAGCAGTACTTC. It specifies CSVASGITYEQYF.

The chain employs TRBV6-4 and TRBJ2-7; 10 bases are a match to TRBD1. Germline values: CDR1 MRHNA, CDR2 SNTAGT. The CDR3 has 16 residues. Trimming removed 6 bases from V and 3 bases from J; junction bases left unmatched: 11. In nucleotides, the CDR3 is TGTGCCAGCAGGACGAACCGGGACAGGGGTTTCTACGAGCAGTACTTC. Amino acid sequence: CASRTNRDRGFYEQYF.

This sequence joins TRBV11-2 and TRBJ2-7, with 10 bases aligning to TRBD2. Unmatched junction bases numbered 6, after V lost 5 bases and J lost 2 bases. CDR1 and CDR2 (germline): SGHAT, FQNNGV. CDR3 length: 15 residues. CDR3 sequence (DNA): TGTGCCAGCAGCCATCCCCTAGCGGGGGCCTACGAGCAGTACTTC. Residues: CASSHPLAGAYEQYF.

The chain carries TRBV30 and TRBJ1-1; maybe TRBD1 (5 bases). CDR1 is GTSNPN, CDR2 SVGIG, per germline (reference sequence). The CDR3 sequence is 14 residues long. The V gene lost 4 bases and the J gene lost 4 bases, with 16 bases spanning the gap. CDR3 in DNA: TGTGCCTGGAATGGGTTTGGGGGGGGCACTGAAGCTTTCTTT. Translated: CAWNGFGGGTEAFF.

The chain is built from TRBV5-1 and TRBJ2-3; 9 bases agree with TRBD2. The germline CDR1 and CDR2 sequences are SGHRS and YFSETQ. The junction had 4 bases not matched to a gene; V was cut back by 5 bases and J by 0 bases. The CDR3 is 15 residues long. The CDR3 DNA follows: TGCGCCAGCAGGAGGACTAGCGATAGCACAGATACGCAGTATTTT. This gives the protein CASRRTSDSTDTQYF.

This chain uses TRBV15 with TRBJ1-3; D unclear. This CDR3 region has 16 residues. The germline V and J ends were trimmed by 0 bases and 4 bases, with 13 bases remaining between them. Looked up from germline, CDR1 is LNHNV and CDR2 is YYDKDF (reference sequence). CDR3 DNA sequence: TGTGCCACCAGCAGAGATATAGTAACAGCAGGAAACACCATATATTTT. Translating gives CATSRDIVTAGNTIYF.

The rearrangement uses TRBV6-5 and TRBJ2-1; D is uncertain. The V gene's germline CDR1 is MNHEY and CDR2 SVGAGI. The V end was cut by 4 bases, the J end by 0 bases, with 10 bases between. The CDR3 loop spans 15 amino acids. The CDR3 reads CASSSFELSYNEQFF. CDR3 nucleotides: TGTGCCAGCAGTTCGTTTGAGCTCTCCTACAATGAGCAGTTCTTC.

The rearrangement joins TRBV6-5 to TRBJ1-5; D call uncertain. Germline assignment: CDR1 MNHEY and CDR2 SVGAGI. This CDR3 has 14 residues. V lost 6 bases, J lost 9 bases, and 18 bases lay in between. In DNA form, the CDR3 reads TGTGCCAGCAGCCCCGGGGAGCCGTTTGGGCCCCAGCATTTT. Encoded protein: CASSPGEPFGPQHF.

V and J are TRBV28 and TRBJ2-7; TRBD1 matches 9 bases. CDR3 length equals 14 residues. The V gene end was trimmed by 6 bases and the J gene end by 10 bases; junction bases not matched to a gene: 13. Looked up from germline, CDR1 is MDHEN and CDR2 is SYDVKM. DNA of the CDR3: TGTGCCAGCAGACCCGGGACAGGGATGGGGATTCAGTACTTC. This encodes CASRPGTGMGIQYF.

This chain joins TRBV11-2 and TRBJ1-1; no reliable D call. Looked up from germline, CDR1 is SGHAT and CDR2 is FQNNGV. V lost 3 bases and J lost 7, with 12 bases in between. This CDR3 has 13 residues. CDR3 bases: TGTGCCAGCAGCTTGGGAGGGTCGGATGAAGCTTTCTTT. Translated: CASSLGGSDEAFF.

This clone was counted a few times. The chain recombines TRBV9 with TRBJ2-7, with D possibly matching TRBD1 (6 bases). V was trimmed by 1 base and J by 3 bases, leaving 8 bases between them. Germline-derived CDR1 and CDR2 are SGDLS and YYNGEE. This CDR3 region has 13 residues. CDR3 coding DNA: TGTGCCAGCAGCGTACAGGACAGCTACGAGCAGTACTTC. As protein: CASSVQDSYEQYF.

CDR3 sequence reads: CASSLGQGMTNEKLFF. As DNA, the CDR3 is TGTGCCAGCAGCCTGGGACAGGGGATGACTAATGAAAAACTGTTTTTT. This chain links TRBV5-4 with TRBJ1-4, with 10 bases fitting TRBD1. The germline gives CDR1 SGHNT, CDR2 YYREEE (reference sequence). The CDR3 runs to 16 residues. V gave up 4 bases and J gave up 2 bases; unmatched junction bases: 5.